This T cell receptor beta chain was identified in a study of T cell repertoires in cytomegalovirus infection. Study summary: Public TCR beta signatures marked donors with CMV infection and the matching HLA.

V was trimmed by 0 bases and J by 2 bases, leaving 13 bases between them. CDR3 size: 16 residues. Germline-derived CDR1 and CDR2 are MNHEY and SVGEGT. From the reads, TCRdb called clonotypes with MiXCR, one entry per CDR3 protein. This sample has about 230,000 distinct CDR3 sequences, with 5% to 8.5% found just once. There are many counts of this clonotype. Its antigen is unidentified. The study, taken as a whole, reports: CMV carriers with the relevant HLA were identified by cumulative public TCR beta family frequency. HLA-C-restricted CMV clonotypes gave the most frequent clonotype in two of eight donors.

Sequenced material: PBMCs. This TCR was sampled from a human donor in good health (CMV status not recorded). Some clones in this sample may be carry-over from other donors' samples. The rearrangement links TRBV6-2 or TRBV6-3 to TRBJ1-2; D unclear. The CDR3 loop is CASSYSKQDQNYGYTF. The CDR3, as DNA: TGTGCCAGCAGTTACTCGAAGCAGGATCAAAACTATGGCTACACCTTC.